This TCR beta chain was sequenced in a study of neoadjuvant nivolumab and ipilimumab in lung cancer. Study-wide background: The combination arm added day-1 ipilimumab 1 mg/kg to nivolumab 3 mg/kg on days 1, 15, 29.

The study's findings and limits: Resected tumors had greater TCR richness and clonality than uninvolved lung. Resected-tumor TCR richness correlated positively with pretherapy blood richness.

The CDR3 totals 12 residues. Deletions cut 6 bases from V and 8 bases from J, with 13 bases between. Germline CDR1 is SNHLY and CDR2 is FYNNEI. With regard to this clone: The target antigen is unknown.

Produced via immunoSEQ multiplex PCR; TCRdb's table is partial and in-frame only. Of several thousand clones listed, over 75% are singletons. This specimen consisted of tumor tissue, obtained after neoadjuvant nivolumab, alone or with ipilimumab, at or shortly before surgery. The rearrangement links TRBV2 to TRBJ1-2, with D uncertain. The TCR was taken from an adult with non-small cell lung cancer. CDR3 nucleotide sequence: TGTGCCAGCAGCGGGGAAGTCGTGGGCTACACCTTC. Translating gives CASSGEVVGYTF.